The 10 T cell receptor beta chains reported below all come from one sample, sequenced in a study of response to subunit inactivated influenza vaccine. TCRdb reanalysed the RT-PCR reads using MiXCR and keeps one entry per CDR3 protein. The table includes hundreds of thousands of distinct CDR3 sequences, 15% to 18% detected once. The source material was PBMCs from blood, sampled 11 to 12 days after vaccination. All receptors come from a man aged 50-60 years who received an inactivated influenza vaccine.

V and J are TRBV20-1 and TRBJ2-1, with a weak D call TRBD1 (5 bases). The CDR3 extends over 14 amino acids. The germline V gene has CDR1 DFQATT and CDR2 SNEGSKA (reference sequence). The ends were cut back, 2 bases at V and 1 base at J, with 9 bases in the middle. The CDR3 sequence is CSARYQGSYNEQFF. CDR3 nucleotide sequence: TGCAGTGCTAGATACCAGGGTTCCTACAATGAGCAGTTCTTC.

This clonotype was counted only a few times. This chain uses TRBV5-1 with TRBJ1-2, with a tentative D call TRBD1 (6 bases). Germline V gives CDR1 SGHRS, CDR2 YFSETQ. Trimming left V 0 bases short and J 0 bases short, with 9 bases between. The CDR3 spans 15 residues. CDR3 DNA: TGCGCCAGCAGCTTGGACAGGGTTTCTAACTATGGCTACACCTTC. It codes for CASSLDRVSNYGYTF.

The J gene is TRBJ2-7, the V gene TRBV6-2 or TRBV6-3, with D tentatively TRBD1 (6 bases). The CDR3 spans 15 residues. Trimming stripped 6 bases from V and 1 base from J, with 16 bases between. Germline V CDR1 and CDR2: MNHEY, SVGEGT. CDR3 sequence (DNA): TGTGCCAGCAGCCCCACCAGGGGAGATTCCTACGAGCAGTACTTC. This encodes CASSPTRGDSYEQYF.

This clonotype appeared a few times. This rearrangement joins TRBV20-1 to TRBJ2-5; D is possibly TRBD1 (5 bases). V gave up 0 bases and J gave up 0 bases, with 11 bases separating them. CDR1 DFQATT and CDR2 SNEGSKA come from the germline V gene (reference sequence). The CDR3 spans 15 residues. CDR3 sequence: CSARDWGPDQETQYF. CDR3 nucleotides: TGCAGTGCTAGAGACTGGGGCCCCGACCAAGAGACCCAGTACTTC.

This chain connects TRBV4-3 to TRBJ2-2, with a tentative D call TRBD2 (6 bases). This CDR3 spans 16 amino acids. CDR1 is LGHNA and CDR2 is YSLEER in the germline V gene. Trimming cost V 1 base and J 2 bases, with 11 bases left between them. CDR3 protein: CASSQVYGGNTGELFF. In DNA, the CDR3 is TGCGCCAGCAGCCAAGTCTACGGGGGTAACACCGGGGAGCTGTTTTTT.

This clonotype was observed a handful of times. The chain combines TRBV10-3 with TRBJ1-1, with a tentative D call TRBD1 (5 bases). Germline loops: CDR1 ENHRY, CDR2 SYGVKD. The CDR3 loop spans 15 amino acids. V lost 4 bases and J 1 base, leaving 13 bases between the germline ends. This CDR3 reads CAISGTQTGNTEAFF. CDR3 in DNA: TGTGCCATCAGTGGCACCCAAACAGGGAACACTGAAGCTTTCTTT.

This clonotype was counted many times. The chain is built from TRBV5-5 and TRBJ2-1; 7 positions agree with TRBD2. The V gene end was trimmed by 0 bases and the J gene end by 0 bases; junction bases not matched to a gene: 0. CDR3 size: 15 residues. The germline V gene has CDR1 SGHKS and CDR2 YYEKEE (reference sequence). CDR3 DNA: TGTGCCAGCAGCTTGGTAGCGGGCTCCTACAATGAGCAGTTCTTC. Translating it yields CASSLVAGSYNEQFF.

This clonotype was counted a few times. The chain has TRBV4-2 and TRBJ2-5, with D possibly TRBD2 on 6 matching bases. Trimming cost V 4 bases and J 3 bases, with 21 bases left between them. This CDR3 spans 17 amino acids. Germline-derived CDR1 and CDR2 are LGHNA and YNFKEQ. The CDR3 nucleotides read TGTGCCAGCAGCCCGGGTCCCCTGCGGGGTAAAAAAGAGACCCAGTACTTC. Translation: CASSPGPLRGKKETQYF.

This clonotype was observed a handful of times. V and J are TRBV6-1 and TRBJ2-1, with a tentative D call TRBD2 (5 bases). Germline lookup yields CDR1 MNHNS and CDR2 SASEGT. The V and J ends lost 1 base and 9 bases respectively, with 16 bases between them. The CDR3 extends over 15 amino acids. The CDR3 loop is CASSEEGRGGGEQFF. The CDR3 DNA reads TGTGCCAGCAGTGAAGAGGGAAGAGGCGGAGGTGAGCAGTTCTTC.

This clonotype occurred a few times. The chain combines TRBV5-4 with TRBJ2-2, with TRBD2 identical over 10 bases. The CDR3 contains 15 residues. CDR1 and CDR2 (germline): SGHNT, YYREEE (reference sequence). Trimming at V came to 6 bases and at J to 1 base, leaving 3 bases not matched to a gene. The CDR3 DNA reads TGTGCCAGCACCATAGCGGGAGGGAACACCGGGGAGCTGTTTTTT. Amino acids: CASTIAGGNTGELFF.